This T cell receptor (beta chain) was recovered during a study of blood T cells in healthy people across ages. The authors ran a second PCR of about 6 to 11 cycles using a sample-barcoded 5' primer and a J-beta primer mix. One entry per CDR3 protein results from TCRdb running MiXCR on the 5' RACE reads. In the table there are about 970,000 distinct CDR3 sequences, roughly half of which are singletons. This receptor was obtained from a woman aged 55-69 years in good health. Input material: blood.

The CDR3 sequence is CASSYSSAGEGYEQYF. Here the CDR3 DNA reads TGTGCCAGCAGTTACTCGAGCGCGGGAGAGGGCTACGAGCAGTACTTC. The gene calls are TRBV6-5 and TRBJ2-7; 7 nucleotides line up with TRBD2. Germline assignment: CDR1 MNHEY and CDR2 SVGAGI. The V and J ends lost 0 bases and 3 bases, in that order; junction bases with no gene match: 8. The CDR3 has 16 residues.